The rows below give T cell receptor beta chains drawn from one sample of a study of T-cell reconstitution after alpha-beta-depleted transplantation in children. TCRdb reanalysed the PCR reads using MiXCR and keeps one entry per CDR3 protein. The sample records about 27,000 distinct CDR3 sequences, about 5.8% being singletons. The starting material was PBMCs, mostly from graft donor cells, obtained 180 days after TCRalphabeta/CD19-depleted stem cell transplant. Every receptor here comes from a male patient younger than 18 who had a stem cell transplant for acute myeloid leukemia, so the T cells may come from the graft donor. CDR3s include the opening cysteine and the closing phenylalanine or tryptophan. The order of the fields is V gene, CDR3 protein.

TRBV28	CASSQDPSYGYTF
TRBV6-5	CASSYDLNRRDGYTF
TRBV10-3	CAIRRTDTQYF
TRBV7-9	CASSLGGVAGGQETQYF
TRBV3-1	CASSLTFGAVDNSPLHF
TRBV5-1	CASRKAGRATEQYF
TRBV27	CASSFLTIGQGNPYNSPLHF
TRBV29-1	CSVRRDSSAYTF
TRBV9	CASAPIGLEGSYEQYF
TRBV6-4	CASSDSKDRGTDTQYF
TRBV7-9	CASSLEQATDTQYF
TRBV20-1	CSAYPRGRGLDTQYF